This T cell receptor (beta chain) was sequenced for a study of blood T cell repertoires in COVID-19. About the study: Samples representing acute and convalescent COVID-19 were sourced from the United States, Italy and Spain.

Residents of 20 to 25 US areas, aged about 18 to 95 years, made up the participants. Cohort 3 recovery required two negative PCRs, clearance, or symptom resolution. The CDR3 totals 17 residues. CDR1 is KGHSH, CDR2 LQKENI, per germline. V dropped 3 bases and J dropped 0; count of bases not matched to a gene: 4. Per the original data handling: Amplification from reference gene primers served as the basis for estimated nucleated cell counts. Sequencing was performed with immunoSEQ multiplex PCR; in TCRdb, only in-frame clones are kept and a portion is missing. V, J and clone size derive from that table, while D and trimming were established from the DNA sequence. Of 250,000 to 350,000 clones in the sample, 88% were seen once.

This TCR came from a woman under 40 who had recovered from COVID-19. V gene TRBV18 combines with J gene TRBJ2-3; 12 nucleotides align to TRBD2. Source material: PBMCs or T cells enriched from blood (not recorded which). CDR3 nucleotide sequence: TGTGCCAGCTCACCGCTGACTAGCGGGGGAAGCACAGATACGCAGTATTTT. This gives the protein CASSPLTSGGSTDTQYF.